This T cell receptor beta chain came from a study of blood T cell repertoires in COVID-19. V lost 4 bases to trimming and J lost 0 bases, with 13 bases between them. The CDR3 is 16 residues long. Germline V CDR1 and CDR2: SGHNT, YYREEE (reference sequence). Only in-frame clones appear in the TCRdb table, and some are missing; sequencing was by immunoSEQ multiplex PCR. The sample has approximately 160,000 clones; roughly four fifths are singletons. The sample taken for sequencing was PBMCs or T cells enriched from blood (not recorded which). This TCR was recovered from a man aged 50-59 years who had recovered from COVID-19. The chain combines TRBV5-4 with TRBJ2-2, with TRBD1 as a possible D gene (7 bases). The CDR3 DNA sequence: TGTGCCAGCAGCATACAGGGGACTCCGAACACCGGGGAGCTGTTTTTT. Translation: CASSIQGTPNTGELFF. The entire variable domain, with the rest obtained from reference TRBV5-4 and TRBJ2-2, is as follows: ETGVTQSPTHLIKTRGQQVTLRCSSQSGHNTVSWYQQALGQGPQFIFQYYREEENGRGNFPPRFSGLQFPNYSSELNVNALELDDSALYLCASSIQGTPNTGELFFGEGSRLTVL.